This TCR beta chain was documented in a study of identical twins. Findings and caveats of the study: Low generation-probability sequences were in excess among twin-shared out-of-frame alpha sequences.

This clonotype was found a few times. The target antigen is unknown. TCRdb ran MiXCR on the 5' RACE reads and lists one entry per CDR3 protein. The sample includes 1.5 million or so distinct CDR3 sequences, about 32% of them seen just once. This CDR3 has 15 residues. The germline V and J ends were trimmed by 2 bases and 0 bases, with 10 bases remaining between them. Germline V gene sequence: CDR1 MDHEN, CDR2 SYDVKM. The sequenced material came from cord blood. This clonotype was obtained from a newborn girl in good health. The V gene is TRBV28, the J gene TRBJ1-1, with D possibly being TRBD1 (5 bases). The CDR3 nucleotides read TGTGCCAGCAGTTTACCCGCAGGGATGAACACTGAAGCTTTCTTT. Encoded protein: CASSLPAGMNTEAFF. Based on the CDR3 plus reference TRBV28 and TRBJ1-1, the full variable domain is DVKVTQSSRYLVKRTGEKVFLECVQDMDHENMFWYRQDPGLGLRLIYFSYDVKMKEKGDIPEGYSVSREKKERFSLILESASTNQTSMYLCASSLPAGMNTEAFFGQGTRLTVV.